The present T cell receptor (beta chain) was sequenced within a study of blood T cell repertoires in COVID-19. Turning to the study itself: Sources were T cells, B-cell-depleted T cells, or PBMCs; the material itself was cDNA or gDNA.

This CDR3 is built from 15 residues. The germline gives CDR1 MNHEY, CDR2 SVGAGI. J was trimmed by 0 bases and V by 7 bases; bases with no gene match: 3. Individuals drawn from 20 to 30 US areas were about 18 to 89 years old. Participants had their cohort set by participant-reported clinical history. Two negative PCRs, clearance, or symptom resolution had been documented for recovered Cohort 3 donors. Using immunoSEQ multiplex PCR, the repertoire was profiled, and TCRdb retains in-frame clones only, with some absent. Of hundreds of thousands of clones listed, 86% are singletons. J is TRBJ2-1 and V is TRBV6-5, with 10 positions matching TRBD2. The sequenced sample was PBMCs or T cells enriched from blood (not recorded which). The TCR was taken from a woman between 45 and 65 years old who had recovered from COVID-19. The CDR3 nucleotides read TGTGCCAGCATAGCGGGGGGTTTCTCCTACAATGAGCAGTTCTTC. Protein: CASIAGGFSYNEQFF.